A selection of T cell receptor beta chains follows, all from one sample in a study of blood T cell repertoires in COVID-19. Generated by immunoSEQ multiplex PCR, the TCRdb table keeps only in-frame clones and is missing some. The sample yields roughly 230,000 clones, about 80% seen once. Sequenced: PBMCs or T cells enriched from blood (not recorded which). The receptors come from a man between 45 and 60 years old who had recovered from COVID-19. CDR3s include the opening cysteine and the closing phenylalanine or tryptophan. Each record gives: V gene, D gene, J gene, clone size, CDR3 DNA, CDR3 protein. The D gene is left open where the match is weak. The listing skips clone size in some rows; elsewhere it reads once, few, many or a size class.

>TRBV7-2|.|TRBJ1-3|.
TGTGCCAGCAGCTTAGTAGCAGGGGCAGTTGACACCATATATTTT
CASSLVAGAVDTIYF
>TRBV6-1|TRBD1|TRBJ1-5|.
TGTGCCAGCAGTGAAAAGGGGGCAGGGGGGAATCAGCCCCAGCATTTT
CASSEKGAGGNQPQHF
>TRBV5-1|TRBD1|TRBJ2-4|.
TGCGCCAGCAGCCGGGGGCGCTGGACAGGGGAGGGTCTAGCCAAAAACATTCAGTACTTC
CASSRGRWTGEGLAKNIQYF
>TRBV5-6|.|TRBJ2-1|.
TGTGCCAGCAGCTTGTCAGCGTGGGATGAGCAGTTCTTC
CASSLSAWDEQFF
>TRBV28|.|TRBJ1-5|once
TGTGCCAGCAGTTTAGCGGCGACAGGCCTCCAGGGACATGCGCCCCAGCATTTT
CASSLAATGLQGHAPQHF
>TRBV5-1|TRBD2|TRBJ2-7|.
TGCGCCAGCAGCTTGGAACTAGCGGTCTCCTACGAGCAGTACTTC
CASSLELAVSYEQYF
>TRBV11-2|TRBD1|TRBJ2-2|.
TGTGCCAGCAGGTCCGACAGGGAACGGTTTTCAGGGGAGCTGTTTTTT
CASRSDRERFSGELFF
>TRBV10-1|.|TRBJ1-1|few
TGCGCCAGCAGTAGACAGCAGAACACTGAAGCTTTCTTT
CASSRQQNTEAFF
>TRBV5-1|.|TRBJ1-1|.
TGCGCCAGCAGCTCATTCGACAGGAACACTGAAGCTTTCTTT
CASSSFDRNTEAFF
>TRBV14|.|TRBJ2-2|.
TGTGCCAGCAGCCAAGATTTCGGCAGAGGGAAGCTGTTTTTT
CASSQDFGRGKLFF
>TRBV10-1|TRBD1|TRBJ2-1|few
TGCGCCAGCAGTGACCGGGACAGGGGAAGCAATGAGCAGTTCTTC
CASSDRDRGSNEQFF
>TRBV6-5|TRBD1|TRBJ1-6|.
TGTGCCAGCAGCGACAGAGGGGGCCCCTATTCACCCCTCCACTTT
CASSDRGGPYSPLHF
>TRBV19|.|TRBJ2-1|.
TGTGCCAGTAGTATCCGTAGCGGCGAGCAGTTCTTC
CASSIRSGEQFF
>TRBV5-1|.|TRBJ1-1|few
TGCGCCAGCTCCGACATTAACACTGAAGCTTTCTTT
CASSDINTEAFF